This T cell receptor beta chain was observed in a study of control samples from healthy donors and cancer patients. Only in-frame clones appear in the TCRdb table, and some are missing; sequencing was by immunoSEQ multiplex PCR. The sample contains 150,000 to 200,000 clones, 90% to 95% of which appear only once. Trimming cost V 0 bases and J 3 bases; bases outside gene matches: 4. Germline CDR1 and CDR2: GTSNPN and SVGIG (reference sequence). CDR3 size: 15 residues. This chain links TRBV30 with TRBJ2-3, with 9 bases aligning to TRBD2. Sequencing input: blood. This receptor was identified in a woman younger than 45 in good health. CDR3 DNA: TGTGCCTGGAGTGTACGCGCGGGAGGGACAGATACGCAGTATTTT. As protein: CAWSVRAGGTDTQYF.